This T cell receptor (beta chain) was found in a study of T cell repertoires in cytomegalovirus infection. Study context: It can be stated that public TCR beta signatures indicated CMV infection as well as a matching HLA type. Study-level findings and limits: HLA-C-restricted CMV clonotypes gave the most frequent clonotype in two of eight donors.

The sample holds a few counts of this clonotype. The antigen remains unidentified. The V end was cut by 4 bases, the J end by 5 bases, with 15 bases between. The CDR3 has 15 amino acids. Germline V gene data show CDR1 as MNHEY and CDR2 as SVGAGI. One entry per CDR3 protein, called by TCRdb with MiXCR from the reads. Among 750,000 to 900,000 distinct CDR3 sequences listed, 25% to 35% were seen once. The sequencing here drew on cultured CD8+ T cells from PBMCs, taken from culture after CMV antigen stimulation. The sequence was obtained from a human donor in good health (CMV status not recorded). Some clones in this sample may be carry-over from other donors' samples. The chain links TRBV6-5 to TRBJ2-1; D is perhaps TRBD2 (6 bases). The CDR3 DNA reads as TGTGCCAGCAGTTCCTTCGGGAGTCACGACAATGAGCAGTTCTTC. Residues: CASSSFGSHDNEQFF.